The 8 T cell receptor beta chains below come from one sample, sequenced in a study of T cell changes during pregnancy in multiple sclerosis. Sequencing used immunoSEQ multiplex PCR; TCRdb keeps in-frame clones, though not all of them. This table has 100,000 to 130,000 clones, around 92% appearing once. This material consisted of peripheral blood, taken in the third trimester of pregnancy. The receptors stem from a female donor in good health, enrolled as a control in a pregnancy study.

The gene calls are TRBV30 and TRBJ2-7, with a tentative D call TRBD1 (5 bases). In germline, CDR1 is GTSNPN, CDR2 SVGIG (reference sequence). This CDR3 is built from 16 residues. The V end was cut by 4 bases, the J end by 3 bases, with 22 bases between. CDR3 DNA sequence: TGTGCCTGGAATAATGTAGTGTCAGGGAAGAACTACGAGCAGTACTTC. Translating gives CAWNNVVSGKNYEQYF.

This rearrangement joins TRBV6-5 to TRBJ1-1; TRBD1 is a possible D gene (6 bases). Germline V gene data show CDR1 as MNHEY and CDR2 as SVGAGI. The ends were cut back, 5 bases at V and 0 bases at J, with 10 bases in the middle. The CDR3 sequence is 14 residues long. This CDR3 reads CASSERQVNTEAFF. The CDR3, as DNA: TGTGCCAGCAGTGAACGACAGGTGAACACTGAAGCTTTCTTT.

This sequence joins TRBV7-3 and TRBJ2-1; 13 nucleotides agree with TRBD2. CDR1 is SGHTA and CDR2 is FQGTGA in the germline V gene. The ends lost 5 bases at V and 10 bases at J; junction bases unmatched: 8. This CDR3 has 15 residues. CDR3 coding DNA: TGTGCCAGCAGCCCCAGGACTAGCGGGGGTGGGGAGCAGTTCTTC. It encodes CASSPRTSGGGEQFF.

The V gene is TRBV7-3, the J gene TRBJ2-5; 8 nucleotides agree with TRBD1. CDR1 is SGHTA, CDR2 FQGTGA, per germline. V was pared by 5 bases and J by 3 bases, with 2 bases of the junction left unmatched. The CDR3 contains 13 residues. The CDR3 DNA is TGTGCCAGCAGCATGGACAGGGAAGAGACCCAGTACTTC. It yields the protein CASSMDREETQYF.

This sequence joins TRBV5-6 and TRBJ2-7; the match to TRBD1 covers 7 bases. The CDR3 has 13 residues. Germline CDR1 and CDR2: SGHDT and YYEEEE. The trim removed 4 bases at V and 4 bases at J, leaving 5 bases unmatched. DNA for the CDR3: TGTGCCAGCAGCCTCGGGACAGATTACGAGCAGTACTTC. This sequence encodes CASSLGTDYEQYF.

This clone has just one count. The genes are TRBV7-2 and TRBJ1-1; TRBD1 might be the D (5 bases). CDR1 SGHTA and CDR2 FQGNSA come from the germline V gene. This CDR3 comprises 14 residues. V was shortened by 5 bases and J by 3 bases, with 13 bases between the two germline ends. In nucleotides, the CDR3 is TGTGCCAGCAGCCCAGACCCAGGGCACACTGAAGCTTTCTTT. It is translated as CASSPDPGHTEAFF.

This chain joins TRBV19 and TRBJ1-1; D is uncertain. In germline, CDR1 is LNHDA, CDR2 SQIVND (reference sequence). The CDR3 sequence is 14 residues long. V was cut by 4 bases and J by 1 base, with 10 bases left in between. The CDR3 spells CASSNHPGNTEAFF. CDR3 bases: TGTGCCAGTAGTAACCATCCCGGGAACACTGAAGCTTTCTTT.

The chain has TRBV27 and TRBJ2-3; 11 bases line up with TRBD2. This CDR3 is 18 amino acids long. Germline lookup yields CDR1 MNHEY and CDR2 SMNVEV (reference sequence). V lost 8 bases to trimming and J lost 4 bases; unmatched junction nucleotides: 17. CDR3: CASFVSGGAETTPDTQYF. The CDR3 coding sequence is TGTGCCAGCTTCGTTAGCGGGGGGGCCGAGACCACCCCAGATACGCAGTATTTT.